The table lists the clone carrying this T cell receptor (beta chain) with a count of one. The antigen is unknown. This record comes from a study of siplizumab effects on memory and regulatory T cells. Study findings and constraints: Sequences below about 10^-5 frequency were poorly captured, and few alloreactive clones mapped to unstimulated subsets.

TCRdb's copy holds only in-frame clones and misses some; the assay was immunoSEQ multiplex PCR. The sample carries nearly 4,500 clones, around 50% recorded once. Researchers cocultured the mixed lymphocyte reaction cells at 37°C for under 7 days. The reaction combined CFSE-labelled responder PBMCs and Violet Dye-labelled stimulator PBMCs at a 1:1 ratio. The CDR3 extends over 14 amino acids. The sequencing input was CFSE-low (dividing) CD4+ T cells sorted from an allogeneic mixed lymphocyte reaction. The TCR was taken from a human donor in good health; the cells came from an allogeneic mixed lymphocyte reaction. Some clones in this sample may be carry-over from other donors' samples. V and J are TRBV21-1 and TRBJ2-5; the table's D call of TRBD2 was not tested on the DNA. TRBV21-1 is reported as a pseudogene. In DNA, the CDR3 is TGTGCCAGCAGTCAAAGAAGACGGGAGAAGACCCAGTACTTC. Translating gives CASSQRRREKTQYF.